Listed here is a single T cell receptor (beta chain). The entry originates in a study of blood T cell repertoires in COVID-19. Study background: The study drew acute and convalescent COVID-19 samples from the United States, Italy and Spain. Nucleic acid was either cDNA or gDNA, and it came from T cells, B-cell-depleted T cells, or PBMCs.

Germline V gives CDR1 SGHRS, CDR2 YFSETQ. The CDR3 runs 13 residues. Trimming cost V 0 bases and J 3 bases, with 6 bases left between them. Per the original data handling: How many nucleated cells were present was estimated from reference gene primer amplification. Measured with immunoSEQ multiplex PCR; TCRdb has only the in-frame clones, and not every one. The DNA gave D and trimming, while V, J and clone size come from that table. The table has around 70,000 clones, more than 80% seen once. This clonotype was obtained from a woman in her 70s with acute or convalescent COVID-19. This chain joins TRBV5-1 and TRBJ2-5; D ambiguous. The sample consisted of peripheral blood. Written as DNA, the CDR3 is TGCGCCAGCAGCTTGGGCACAGAAGAGACCCAGTACTTC. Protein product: CASSLGTEETQYF.